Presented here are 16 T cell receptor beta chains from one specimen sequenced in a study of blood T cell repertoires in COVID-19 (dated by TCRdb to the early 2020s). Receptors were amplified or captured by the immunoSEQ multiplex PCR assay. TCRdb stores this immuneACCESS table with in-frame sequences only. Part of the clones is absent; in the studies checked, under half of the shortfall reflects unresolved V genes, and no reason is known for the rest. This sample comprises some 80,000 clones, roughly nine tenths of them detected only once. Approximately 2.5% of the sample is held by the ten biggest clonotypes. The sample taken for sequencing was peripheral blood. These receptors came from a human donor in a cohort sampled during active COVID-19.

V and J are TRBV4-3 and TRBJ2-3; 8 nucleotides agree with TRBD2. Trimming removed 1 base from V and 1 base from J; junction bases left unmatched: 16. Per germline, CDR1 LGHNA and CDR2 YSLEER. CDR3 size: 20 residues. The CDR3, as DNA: TGCGCCAGCAGCCAAGGGGGGACCTTCCGGGGGGGCCGTGGCACAGATACGCAGTATTTT. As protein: CASSQGGTFRGGRGTDTQYF.

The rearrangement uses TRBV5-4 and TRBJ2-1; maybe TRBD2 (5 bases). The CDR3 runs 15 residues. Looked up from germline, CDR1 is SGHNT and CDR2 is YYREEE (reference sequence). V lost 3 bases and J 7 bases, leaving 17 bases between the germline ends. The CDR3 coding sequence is TGTGCCAGCAGCTCAACTGGCGGAGGATGGAATGAGCAGTTCTTC. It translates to CASSSTGGGWNEQFF.

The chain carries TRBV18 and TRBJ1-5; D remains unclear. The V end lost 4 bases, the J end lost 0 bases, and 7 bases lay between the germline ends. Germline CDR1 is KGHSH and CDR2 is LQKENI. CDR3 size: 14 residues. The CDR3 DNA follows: TGTGCCAGCTCACGGGCAGGTAGCAATCAGCCCCAGCATTTT. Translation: CASSRAGSNQPQHF.

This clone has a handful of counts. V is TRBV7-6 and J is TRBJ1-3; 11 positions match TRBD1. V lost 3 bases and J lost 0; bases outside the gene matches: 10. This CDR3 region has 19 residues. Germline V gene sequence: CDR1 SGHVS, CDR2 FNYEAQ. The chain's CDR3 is CASSFSGTGGSSSGNTIYF. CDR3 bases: TGTGCCAGCAGCTTCTCCGGGACAGGGGGTTCCTCCTCTGGAAACACCATATATTTT.

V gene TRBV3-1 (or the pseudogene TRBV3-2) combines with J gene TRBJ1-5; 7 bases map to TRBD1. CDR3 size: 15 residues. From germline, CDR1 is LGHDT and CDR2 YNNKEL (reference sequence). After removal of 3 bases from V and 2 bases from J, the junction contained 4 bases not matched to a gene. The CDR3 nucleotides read TGTGCCAGCAGCCATGGGACAGTTCGCAATCAGCCCCAGCATTTT. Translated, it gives CASSHGTVRNQPQHF.

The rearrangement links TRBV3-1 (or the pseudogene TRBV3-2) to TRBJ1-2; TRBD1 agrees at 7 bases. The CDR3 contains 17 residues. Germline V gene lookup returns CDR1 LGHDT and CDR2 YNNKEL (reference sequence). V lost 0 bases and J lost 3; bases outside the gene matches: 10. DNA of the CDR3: TGTGCCAGCAGCCAAGATCTGCTGACAGGGTGGTACTATGGCTACACCTTC. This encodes CASSQDLLTGWYYGYTF.

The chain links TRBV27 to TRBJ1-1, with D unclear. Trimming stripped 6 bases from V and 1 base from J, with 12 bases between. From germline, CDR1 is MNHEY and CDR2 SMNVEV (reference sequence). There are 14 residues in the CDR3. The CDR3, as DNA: TGTGCCAGCAGCTCATTGCCAGGGAACACTGAAGCTTTCTTT. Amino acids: CASSSLPGNTEAFF.

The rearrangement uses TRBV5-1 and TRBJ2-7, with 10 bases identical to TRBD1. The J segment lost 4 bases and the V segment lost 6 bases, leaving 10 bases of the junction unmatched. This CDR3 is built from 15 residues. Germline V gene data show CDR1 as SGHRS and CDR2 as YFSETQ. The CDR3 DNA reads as TGCGCCAGCAAGTCCGGGACAGGGGTCAGGTACGAGCAGTACTTC. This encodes CASKSGTGVRYEQYF.

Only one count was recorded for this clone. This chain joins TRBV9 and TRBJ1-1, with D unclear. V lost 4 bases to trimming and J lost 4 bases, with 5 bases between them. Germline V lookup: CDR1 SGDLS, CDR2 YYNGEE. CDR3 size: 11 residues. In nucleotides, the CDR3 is TGTGCCAGCAGCCCCGGCACTGAAGCTTTCTTT. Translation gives CASSPGTEAFF.

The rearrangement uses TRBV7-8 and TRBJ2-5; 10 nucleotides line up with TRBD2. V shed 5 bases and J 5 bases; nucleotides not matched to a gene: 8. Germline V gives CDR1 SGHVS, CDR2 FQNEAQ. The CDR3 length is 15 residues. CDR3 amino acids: CASSTSGGVAETQYF. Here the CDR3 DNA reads TGTGCCAGCAGCACCAGCGGGGGGGTGGCGGAGACCCAGTACTTC.

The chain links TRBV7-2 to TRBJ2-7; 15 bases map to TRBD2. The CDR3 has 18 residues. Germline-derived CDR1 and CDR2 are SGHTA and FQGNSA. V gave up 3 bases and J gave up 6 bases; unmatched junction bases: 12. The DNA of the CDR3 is TGTGCCAGCAGCTTTGGGGGACTAGCGGGGGGAAGCGTGGGCGAGCAGTACTTC. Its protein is CASSFGGLAGGSVGEQYF.

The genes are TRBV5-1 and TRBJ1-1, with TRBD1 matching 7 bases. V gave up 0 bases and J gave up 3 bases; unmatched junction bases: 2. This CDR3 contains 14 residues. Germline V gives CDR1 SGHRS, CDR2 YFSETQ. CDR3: CASSLGQGYTEAFF. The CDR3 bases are TGCGCCAGCAGCTTGGGACAGGGCTACACTGAAGCTTTCTTT.

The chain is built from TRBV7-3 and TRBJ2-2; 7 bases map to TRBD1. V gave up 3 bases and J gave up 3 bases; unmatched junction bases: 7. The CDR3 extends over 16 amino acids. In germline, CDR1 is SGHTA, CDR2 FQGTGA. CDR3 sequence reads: CASSLGQTLYTGELFF. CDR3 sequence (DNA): TGTGCCAGCAGCTTGGGACAGACCTTATACACCGGGGAGCTGTTTTTT.

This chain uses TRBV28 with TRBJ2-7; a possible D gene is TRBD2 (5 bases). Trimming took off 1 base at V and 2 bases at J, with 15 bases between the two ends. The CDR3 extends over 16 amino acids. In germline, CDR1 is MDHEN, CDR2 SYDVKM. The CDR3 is CASSLSLGGGAYEQYF. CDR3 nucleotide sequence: TGTGCCAGCAGTTTATCCCTTGGAGGAGGAGCCTACGAGCAGTACTTC.

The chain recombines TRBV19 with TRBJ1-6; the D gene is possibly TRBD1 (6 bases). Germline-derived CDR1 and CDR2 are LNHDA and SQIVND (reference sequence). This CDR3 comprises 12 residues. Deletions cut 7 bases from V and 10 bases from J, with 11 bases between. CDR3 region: CASNEGESPLHF. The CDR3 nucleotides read TGTGCCAGTAATGAGGGGGAATCACCCCTCCACTTT.

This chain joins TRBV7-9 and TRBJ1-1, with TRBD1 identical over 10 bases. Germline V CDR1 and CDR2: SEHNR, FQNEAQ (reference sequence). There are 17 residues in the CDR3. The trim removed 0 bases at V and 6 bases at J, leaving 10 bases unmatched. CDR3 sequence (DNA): TGTGCCAGCAGCTTAGCGCAAGGGACAGGGGCGGGTGCTGAAGCTTTCTTT. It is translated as CASSLAQGTGAGAEAFF.